What follows is one TCR beta chain and its context. These data originate in a study of cytomegalovirus exposure and HLA in healthy donors. The V end was cut by 4 bases, the J end by 4 bases, with 5 bases between. The germline V gene has CDR1 MGHDK and CDR2 SYGVNS. The CDR3 loop spans 12 amino acids. PCR employed 60 Vbeta and 13 Jbeta primers. Some clones are missing from TCRdb's copy, which holds only in-frame ones; the method was immunoSEQ multiplex PCR. The sample has around 150,000 clones, roughly 80% seen once; the top ten hold 6.8%. The chain employs TRBV25-1 and TRBJ2-1, with no clear D. The source material was PBMCs. This TCR derives from a middle-aged man in good health and CMV-seropositive. The CDR3 nucleotides read TGTGCCAGCAGTGGACTGTACAATGAGCAGTTCTTC. Translated, it gives CASSGLYNEQFF. Variable domain in full (rest from reference TRBV25-1 and TRBJ2-1): EADIYQTPRYLVIGTGKKITLECSQTMGHDKMYWYQQDPGMELHLIHYSYGVNSTEKGDLSSESTVSRIRTEHFPLTLESARPSHTSQYLCASSGLYNEQFFGPGTRLTVL.